Described below is a single TCR beta chain sequence and its context. The target antigen is unknown. The sample belongs to a study of T cell responses to AZD1222 COVID-19 vaccine. The study, taken as a whole, reports: Targets within unmutated variant regions were reportedly found for nearly half of spike-specific TCRs.

CDR3 size: 16 residues. In germline, CDR1 is SGDLS, CDR2 YYNGEE. Trimming removed 4 bases from V and 5 bases from J; junction bases left unmatched: 10. Assay: immunoSEQ multiplex PCR; the TCRdb copy retains only in-frame clones and omits some. The sample carries over 110,000 clones, 92% recorded once. The origin of this receptor is an adult who received the AZD1222 COVID-19 vaccine. This rearrangement joins TRBV9 to TRBJ1-4; TRBD1 matches at 8 bases. The source was peripheral blood, collected 28 days after the second AZD1222 dose. The DNA for the CDR3 is TGTGCCAGCAGCCCTGGCAACCAGGGGGCAAATGAAAAACTGTTTTTT. As protein: CASSPGNQGANEKLFF. The entire variable domain, with the rest obtained from reference TRBV9 and TRBJ1-4, is as follows: DSGVTQTPKHLITATGQRVTLRCSPRSGDLSVYWYQQSLDQGLQFLIQYYNGEERAKGNILERFSAQQFPDLHSELNLSSLELGDSALYFCASSPGNQGANEKLFFGSGTQLSVL.